This T cell receptor beta chain was identified during a study of T cells after yellow fever vaccination. Study outcomes and limitations: When the response was secondary, it was weaker but reached its peak faster, day 5 versus 15.

Germline V gives CDR1 MNHEY, CDR2 SMNVEV (reference sequence). J was trimmed by 6 bases and V by 6 bases; bases with no gene match: 9. The CDR3 loop spans 14 amino acids. TCRdb re-called the 5' RACE reads with MiXCR, one entry per CDR3 protein. This sample carries a few hundred thousand distinct CDR3 sequences, around 13% of them seen once, and the ten largest clones take approximately 0.49%. This clonotype was detected a few times. Its specificity is unknown. Source: CD4+ T cells sorted from PBMCs, taken 45 days after the yellow fever booster vaccination. The sequence came from a man aged 25 to 45 who received the YFV17D yellow fever vaccine. The J gene is TRBJ2-3, the V gene TRBV27; the match to TRBD2 covers 7 bases. CDR3 in DNA: TGTGCCAGCAGCCCCCAGCGGGGTGGCGATACGCAGTATTTT. Protein: CASSPQRGGDTQYF.